Below are 28 T cell receptor beta chains sequenced from a single sample in a study of T-cell reconstitution after alpha-beta-depleted transplantation in children. This sample's TCRbeta library carried unique molecular identifier barcodes. TCRdb independently ran MiXCR on the PCR reads; one entry per CDR3 protein. Among hundreds of thousands of distinct CDR3 sequences listed, under 15% were seen once. This specimen consisted of PBMCs, obtained before TCRalphabeta/CD19-depleted stem cell transplant. The receptors derive from a girl aged 2-10 years with congenital amegakaryocytic thrombocytopenia, due to receive a stem cell transplant.

The V and J genes are TRBV15 and TRBJ1-1; D not certain. The CDR3 spans 15 residues. The germline V gene encodes CDR1 LNHNV and CDR2 YYDKDF (reference sequence). V was shortened by 1 base and J by 0 bases, with 9 bases between the two germline ends. The CDR3 is CATSRAGSMNTEAFF. The CDR3 nucleotides are TGTGCCACCAGCAGAGCGGGGTCCATGAACACTGAAGCTTTCTTT.

This clonotype was observed a few times. The chain links TRBV10-3 to TRBJ2-7; 9 positions agree with TRBD1. This CDR3 has 12 amino acids. The V gene end was trimmed by 6 bases and the J gene end by 3 bases; junction bases not matched to a gene: 0. Germline V gene data show CDR1 as ENHRY and CDR2 as SYGVKD. This CDR3 reads CAIRDRGYEQYF. The CDR3 DNA follows: TGTGCCATCAGGGACAGGGGCTACGAGCAGTACTTC.

In its sample, this clonotype was seen a few times. The genes are TRBV11-3 and TRBJ1-5; D remains ambiguous. Trimming cost V 9 bases and J 0 bases, with 3 bases left between them. Germline V gives CDR1 SGHNT, CDR2 YENEEA. This CDR3 has 11 amino acids. Written as DNA, the CDR3 is TGTGCCAGAAATAGCAATCAGCCCCAGCATTTT. Translated: CARNSNQPQHF. Variable domain in full (rest from reference TRBV11-3 and TRBJ1-5): EAGVVQSPRYKIIEKKQPVAFWCNPISGHNTLYWYLQNLGQGPELLIRYENEEAVDDSQLPKDRFSAERLKGVDSTLKIQPAELGDSAVYLCARNSNQPQHFGDGTRLSIL.

Details on this clonotype: The conserved phenylalanine or tryptophan normally closing the CDR3 is absent here, so this likely arose from a read error. The chain joins TRBV20-1 to TRBJ2-7; TRBD2 is a possible D gene (6 bases). V lost 0 bases and J 3 bases, leaving 21 bases between the germline ends. CDR3 length equals 17 residues. The germline CDR1 and CDR2 sequences are DFQATT and SNEGSKA (reference sequence). The CDR3 protein is CSARDSVSGFPFYEQYL. DNA of the CDR3: TGCAGTGCTAGAGATTCGGTTAGCGGATTCCCTTTCTACGAGCAGTACCTC.

The chain carries TRBV2 and TRBJ2-7; TRBD1 or TRBD2 may be the D gene (5 bases each). Trimming shortened V by 6 bases and J by 6 bases, and 18 bases separated the two germline ends. The CDR3 has 14 amino acids. Germline V gives CDR1 SNHLY, CDR2 FYNNEI. CDR3 in DNA: TGTGCCAGCAGAATTACCGGGGCCGGAAGCGAGCAGTACTTC. It codes for CASRITGAGSEQYF.

This chain uses TRBV11-2 with TRBJ1-5; a weak D match, TRBD1 (6 bases). Germline V CDR1 and CDR2: SGHAT, FQNNGV. CDR3 size: 13 residues. With 5 bases removed from V and 7 bases from J, the gap between germline ends came to 12 bases. CDR3 nucleotide sequence: TGTGCCAGCAGCCCGACAGGTCCCCAGCCCCAGCATTTT. Its protein product is CASSPTGPQPQHF.

In this sample, this clonotype turned up a few times. The chain links TRBV7-9 to TRBJ2-1; TRBD2 matches 8 bases. CDR3 size: 16 residues. CDR1 is SEHNR, CDR2 FQNEAQ, per germline (reference sequence). V dropped 5 bases and J dropped 7; count of bases not matched to a gene: 13. The CDR3 DNA is TGTGCCAGCAGCCCCAAAGCGGGAGTCCTCGGTAATGAGCAGTTCTTC. Translation gives CASSPKAGVLGNEQFF.

The table lists this clonotype with many counts. The chain combines TRBV29-1 with TRBJ2-1; 9 bases map to TRBD1. CDR1 SQVTM and CDR2 ANQGSEA come from the germline V gene. The length of the CDR3 is 13 residues. V gave up 4 bases and J gave up 8 bases; unmatched junction bases: 6. In DNA, the CDR3 is TGCAGCGTTGTTGGGACAGGGTACGATGAGCAGTTCTTC. It yields the protein CSVVGTGYDEQFF.

In the case of this clonotype: Given a much more abundant clone one base away, this may be a read error. The V gene is TRBV7-3, the J gene TRBJ2-3, with no clear D. The CDR3 has 13 amino acids. Trimming removed 6 bases from V and 5 bases from J, with 12 bases in between. Germline CDR1 SGHTA, CDR2 FQGTGA. CDR3 nucleotides: TGTGCCAGCAGACAACTCAGGAGAGATACGCAGTATTTT. Translating gives CASRQLRRDTQYF.

This clonotype has a handful of counts. The V and J genes are TRBV11-1 and TRBJ2-3, with a weak D call TRBD2 (5 bases). The germline V gene has CDR1 SGHAT and CDR2 FQDESV (reference sequence). V lost 8 bases and J lost 3, with 12 bases in between. The CDR3 loop spans 13 amino acids. The CDR3 DNA reads TGTGCCAGCGTGGGAGTAAGAACAGATACGCAGTATTTT. It specifies CASVGVRTDTQYF.

This clonotype was picked up a small number of times. The chain recombines TRBV12-3 or TRBV12-4 with TRBJ2-1, with 16 bases matching TRBD2. V shed 6 bases, J shed 4 bases, and the junction held 9 bases outside the gene matches. The CDR3 sequence is 18 residues long. The CDR3 DNA is TGTGCCAGCAGACCGGGACTAGCGGGAGGGCCGCGGTACAATGAGCAGTTCTTC. Its protein is CASRPGLAGGPRYNEQFF.

This clonotype was detected only a few times. The genes are TRBV27 and TRBJ2-3, with D perhaps TRBD2 (6 bases). This CDR3 region has 14 residues. CDR1 is MNHEY, CDR2 SMNVEV, per germline (reference sequence). The germline V and J ends were trimmed by 9 bases and 6 bases, with 19 bases remaining between them. This CDR3 is CASSALTSPDTQYF. As DNA, the CDR3 is TGTGCCAGTTCCGCCCTCACTAGCCCTGATACGCAGTATTTT.

The chain recombines TRBV7-8 with TRBJ1-1, with TRBD1 as a possible D gene (5 bases). Per germline, CDR1 SGHVS and CDR2 FQNEAQ. This CDR3 has 15 amino acids. The V end was cut by 0 bases, the J end by 4 bases, with 12 bases between. The CDR3 region is CASSLARGWGTEAFF. DNA of the CDR3: TGTGCCAGCAGCTTAGCGCGGGGGTGGGGCACTGAAGCTTTCTTT.

This clonotype was recorded many times. The V and J genes are TRBV20-1 and TRBJ2-3; D not resolved. V was cut by 0 bases and J by 0 bases, with 10 bases left in between. CDR1 and CDR2 from the germline V gene are DFQATT and SNEGSKA (reference sequence). The CDR3 runs to 15 residues. The CDR3 sequence is CSARDLVASTDTQYF. CDR3 in DNA: TGCAGTGCTAGAGATCTGGTAGCTAGCACAGATACGCAGTATTTT.

This clonotype appeared a few times. The rearrangement joins TRBV25-1 to TRBJ2-6; D is unresolved. Germline V lookup: CDR1 MGHDK, CDR2 SYGVNS. With 3 bases removed from V and 5 bases from J, the gap between germline ends came to 5 bases. There are 13 residues in the CDR3. The CDR3: CASSDLRANVLTF. The DNA of the CDR3 is TGTGCCAGCAGTGACTTGCGGGCCAACGTCCTGACTTTC.

This clonotype was recorded a few times. This chain links TRBV7-2 with TRBJ2-5; D not resolved. The germline CDR1 and CDR2 sequences are SGHTA and FQGNSA. This CDR3 contains 15 residues. Trimming cost V 6 bases and J 1 base, with 15 bases left between them. Here the CDR3 reads CASRTSPGLQETQYF. As DNA, the CDR3 is TGTGCCAGCAGAACCAGCCCCGGGCTCCAAGAGACCCAGTACTTC.

The CDR3 is CAISSLIGGLDRGGNTIYF. In DNA form, the CDR3 reads TGTGCCATCAGCAGCCTGATTGGTGGACTGGACCGGGGGGGAAACACCATATATTTT. The chain couples TRBV10-3 to TRBJ1-3; tentative D call: TRBD1 (5 bases). This CDR3 is 19 amino acids long. V lost 6 bases, J lost 4 bases, and 28 bases lay in between. The germline V gene has CDR1 ENHRY and CDR2 SYGVKD.

CDR3 in amino acids: CSARGTGGTDTQYF. CDR3 sequence (DNA): TGCAGTGCTAGAGGGACAGGGGGCACAGATACGCAGTATTTT. The chain couples TRBV20-1 to TRBJ2-3; 9 bases map to TRBD1. V gave up 1 base and J gave up 1 base; unmatched junction bases: 0. This CDR3 is 14 amino acids long. Germline CDR1 reads DFQATT; CDR2 reads SNEGSKA (reference sequence).

Only a few counts were recorded for this clonotype. This chain links TRBV20-1 with TRBJ2-5; tentative D call: TRBD2 (6 bases). The V and J ends lost 5 bases and 8 bases respectively, with 18 bases between them. Per the germline V gene, CDR1 is DFQATT and CDR2 is SNEGSKA (reference sequence). The CDR3 consists of 13 residues. This CDR3 reads CSALGTETPTQYF. For the CDR3, the DNA is TGCAGTGCTCTCGGGACTGAAACCCCCACCCAGTACTTC.

This clonotype was detected ten times or more. The V gene is TRBV5-4, the J gene TRBJ2-1; 13 nucleotides match TRBD2. In germline, CDR1 is SGHNT, CDR2 YYREEE (reference sequence). The trim removed 2 bases at V and 0 bases at J, leaving 5 bases unmatched. The CDR3 is made up of 18 amino acids. The CDR3 reads CASSFGLAGVRSYNEQFF. The CDR3 nucleotides are TGTGCCAGCAGCTTTGGACTAGCGGGAGTTCGCTCCTACAATGAGCAGTTCTTC.

This clonotype was recorded a few times. V usage is TRBV18 and J usage is TRBJ2-1, with 7 bases lining up with TRBD1. V trimming: 5 bases; J trimming: 0 bases; junction bases outside the gene matches: 4. The germline CDR1 and CDR2 sequences are KGHSH and LQKENI. CDR3 length: 15 amino acids. CDR3 sequence: CASSTGVVSYNEQFF. CDR3 nucleotides: TGTGCCAGCTCAACAGGGGTGGTCTCCTACAATGAGCAGTTCTTC.

This clonotype was seen many times. This rearrangement joins TRBV20-1 to TRBJ1-4; 8 nucleotides match TRBD1. The CDR3 sequence is 13 residues long. Trimming removed 6 bases from V and 8 bases from J; junction bases left unmatched: 8. Per germline, CDR1 DFQATT and CDR2 SNEGSKA (reference sequence). In nucleotides, the CDR3 is TGCAGTGCGCTTGGACAGGGTACCGAAAAACTGTTTTTT. Protein sequence: CSALGQGTEKLFF.

CDR3 DNA sequence: TGTGCCAGCAGCCGGACAGGGGATGACAATGAGCAGTTCTTC. It is translated as CASSRTGDDNEQFF. The genes are TRBV3-1 and TRBJ2-1; 9 positions agree with TRBD1. V lost 4 bases to trimming and J lost 5 bases; unmatched junction nucleotides: 3. The CDR3 consists of 14 residues. CDR1 and CDR2 (germline): LGHDT, YNNKEL (reference sequence).

In its sample, this clonotype was seen a few times. The chain carries TRBV5-5 and TRBJ2-7; TRBD2 might be the D (5 bases). V lost 4 bases to trimming and J lost 6 bases, with 17 bases between them. The CDR3 is 14 amino acids. Germline CDR1 is SGHKS and CDR2 is YYEKEE (reference sequence). CDR3 sequence reads: CASSVWTSPSEQYF. In DNA form, the CDR3 reads TGTGCCAGCAGCGTATGGACTTCACCCAGCGAGCAGTACTTC.

This chain links TRBV12-3 or TRBV12-4 with TRBJ1-2; D not certain. The CDR3 has 14 residues. V shed 6 bases and J shed 4 bases, with 15 bases lying between them. CDR3 in amino acids: CASRDSPEFYGYTF. CDR3 sequence (DNA): TGTGCCAGCAGGGATTCGCCGGAATTCTATGGCTACACCTTC.

The chain links TRBV7-7 to TRBJ2-2; 8 bases fit TRBD2. The CDR3 extends over 20 amino acids. V was pared by 1 base and J by 6 bases, with 19 bases of the junction left unmatched. From germline, CDR1 is SSHAT and CDR2 FNYEAQ (reference sequence). The CDR3 spells CASSLDPTSGRIGLPGELFF. The CDR3 DNA is TGTGCCAGCAGCTTAGACCCCACCAGCGGGAGAATCGGACTTCCCGGGGAGCTGTTTTTT.

This clonotype was detected ten times or more. V usage is TRBV11-2 and J usage is TRBJ2-7; either TRBD1 or TRBD2 may fit D (5 bases each). Germline assignment: CDR1 SGHAT and CDR2 FQNNGV. The CDR3 loop spans 15 amino acids. Trimming removed 2 bases at V and 6 bases at J, with 17 bases between. DNA for the CDR3: TGTGCCAGCAGCTTATCGGGGCTAGCTGAAGGCGAGCAGTACTTC. Translating gives CASSLSGLAEGEQYF.

This clonotype was seen many times. The genes are TRBV20-1 and TRBJ1-1; 9 bases are shared with TRBD1. There are 15 residues in the CDR3. Germline V CDR1 and CDR2: DFQATT, SNEGSKA (reference sequence). Losses at the gene ends were 5 bases for V and 0 bases for J; bases not matched to a gene: 7. As DNA, the CDR3 is TGCAGTGCTCCGGGACAGGGAGTAATGAACACTGAAGCTTTCTTT. Protein: CSAPGQGVMNTEAFF.